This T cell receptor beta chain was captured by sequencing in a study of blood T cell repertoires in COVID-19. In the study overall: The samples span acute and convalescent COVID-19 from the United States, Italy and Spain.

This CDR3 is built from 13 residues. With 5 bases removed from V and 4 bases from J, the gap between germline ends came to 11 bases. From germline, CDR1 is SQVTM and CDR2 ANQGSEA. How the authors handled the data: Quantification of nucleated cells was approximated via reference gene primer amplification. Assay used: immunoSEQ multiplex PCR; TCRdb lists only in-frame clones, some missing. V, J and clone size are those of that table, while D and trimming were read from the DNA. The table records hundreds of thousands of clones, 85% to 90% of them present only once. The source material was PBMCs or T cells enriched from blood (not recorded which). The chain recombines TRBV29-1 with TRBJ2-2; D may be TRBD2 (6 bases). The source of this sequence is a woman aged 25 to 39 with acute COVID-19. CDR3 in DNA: TGCAGCGTTAGGAGGGTAGGCACCGGGGAGCTGTTTTTT. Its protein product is CSVRRVGTGELFF.